This T cell receptor beta chain was captured by sequencing in a study of patients and donors after allogeneic stem cell transplantation. Germline-derived CDR1 and CDR2 are MGHDK and SYGVNS. The CDR3 extends over 14 amino acids. V lost 5 bases to trimming and J lost 0 bases, with 10 bases between them. TCRdb reprocessed the RT-PCR reads with MiXCR, giving one entry per CDR3 protein. The top ten clones hold 5% to 7.5% of a sample with about a million distinct CDR3 sequences, over 15% of them seen once. The gene calls are TRBV25-1 and TRBJ1-1; D unclear. The receptor was isolated from a human donor who was either an allogeneic HSCT recipient or a stem cell or donor lymphocyte infusion donor (not recorded which). It is not recorded whose cells these are; they may come from a transplant donor. The sample was blood, either unsorted or a sorted T cell fraction (not recorded which). CDR3 nucleotide sequence: TGTGCCAGCAGTAAGGATTTCATGAACACTGAAGCTTTCTTT. Its protein product is CASSKDFMNTEAFF. Based on the CDR3 plus reference TRBV25-1 and TRBJ1-1, the full variable domain is EADIYQTPRYLVIGTGKKITLECSQTMGHDKMYWYQQDPGMELHLIHYSYGVNSTEKGDLSSESTVSRIRTEHFPLTLESARPSHTSQYLCASSKDFMNTEAFFGQGTRLTVV.